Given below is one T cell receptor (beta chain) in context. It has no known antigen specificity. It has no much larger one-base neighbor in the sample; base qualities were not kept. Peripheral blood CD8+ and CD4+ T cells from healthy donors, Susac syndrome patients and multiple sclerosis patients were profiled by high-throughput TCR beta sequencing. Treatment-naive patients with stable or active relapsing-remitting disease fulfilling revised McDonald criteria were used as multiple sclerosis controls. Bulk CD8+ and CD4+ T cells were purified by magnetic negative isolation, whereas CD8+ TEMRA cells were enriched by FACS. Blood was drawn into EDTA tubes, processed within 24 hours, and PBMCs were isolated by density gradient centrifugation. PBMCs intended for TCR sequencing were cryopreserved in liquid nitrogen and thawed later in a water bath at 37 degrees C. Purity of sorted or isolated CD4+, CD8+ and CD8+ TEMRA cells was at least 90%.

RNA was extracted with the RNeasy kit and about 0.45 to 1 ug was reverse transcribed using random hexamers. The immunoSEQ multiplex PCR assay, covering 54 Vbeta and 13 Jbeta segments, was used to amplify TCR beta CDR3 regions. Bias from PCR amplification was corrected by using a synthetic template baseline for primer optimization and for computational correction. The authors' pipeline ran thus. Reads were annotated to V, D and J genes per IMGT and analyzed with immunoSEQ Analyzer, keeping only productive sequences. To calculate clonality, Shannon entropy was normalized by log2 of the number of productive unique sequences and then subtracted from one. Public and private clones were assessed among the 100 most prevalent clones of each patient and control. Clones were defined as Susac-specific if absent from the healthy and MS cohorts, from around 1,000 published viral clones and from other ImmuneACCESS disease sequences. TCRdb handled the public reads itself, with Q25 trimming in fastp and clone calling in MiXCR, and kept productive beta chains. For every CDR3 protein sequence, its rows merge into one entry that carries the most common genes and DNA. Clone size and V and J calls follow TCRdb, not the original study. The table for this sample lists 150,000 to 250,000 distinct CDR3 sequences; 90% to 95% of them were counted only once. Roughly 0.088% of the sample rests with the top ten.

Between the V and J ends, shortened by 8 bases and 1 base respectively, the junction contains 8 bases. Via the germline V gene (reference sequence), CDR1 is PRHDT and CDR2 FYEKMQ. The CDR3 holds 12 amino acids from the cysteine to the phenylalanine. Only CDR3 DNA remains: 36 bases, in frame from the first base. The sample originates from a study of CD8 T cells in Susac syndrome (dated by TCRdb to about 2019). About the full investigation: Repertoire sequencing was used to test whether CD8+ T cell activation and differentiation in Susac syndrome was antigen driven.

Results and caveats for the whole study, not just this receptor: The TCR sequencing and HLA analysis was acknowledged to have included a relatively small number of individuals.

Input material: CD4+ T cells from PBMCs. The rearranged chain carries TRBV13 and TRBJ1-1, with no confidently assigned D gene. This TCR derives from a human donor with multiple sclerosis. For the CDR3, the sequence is CASGNPNTEAFF. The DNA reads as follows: TGTGCCAGCGGGAATCCGAACACTGAAGCTTTCTTT.